The rows below give T cell receptor beta chains drawn from one sample of a study of blood T cells in healthy people across ages. TCRdb redid the calling of the 5' RACE reads with MiXCR, one entry per CDR3 protein. Among 800,000 to 950,000 distinct CDR3 sequences listed, roughly 28% were seen once. The same sample was also studied in work on T cells of mothers and their children.

Sequenced input: blood. The receptors were gathered from a woman in her forties in good health. The CDR3 runs from the conserved cysteine through the conserved F or W. Each record gives: D gene, J gene, V gene, clone size, CDR3 protein, CDR3 DNA. D genes are given only for firm matches. Not every row has a clone size; where given, it reads once, few, many or a size class.

d_gene: -; j_gene: TRBJ2-2; v_gene: TRBV27; abundance: -; CDR3aa: CASTAGGGAGELFF; CDR3nt: TGTGCCAGCACCGCCGGGGGCGGTGCCGGGGAGCTGTTTTTT
d_gene: -; j_gene: TRBJ2-1; v_gene: TRBV7-2; abundance: -; CDR3aa: CASSLGPEYNEQFF; CDR3nt: TGTGCCAGCAGCCTGGGCCCTGAGTACAATGAGCAGTTCTTC
d_gene: TRBD1; j_gene: TRBJ1-5; v_gene: TRBV7-8; abundance: many; CDR3aa: CASSLTGKQPQHF; CDR3nt: TGTGCCAGCAGCCTGACAGGGAAACAGCCCCAGCATTTT
d_gene: TRBD2; j_gene: TRBJ2-1; v_gene: TRBV7-9; abundance: many; CDR3aa: CASSPPSGGAYNEQFF; CDR3nt: TGTGCCAGCAGCCCACCTAGCGGGGGGGCCTACAATGAGCAGTTCTTC
d_gene: -; j_gene: TRBJ2-3; v_gene: TRBV20-1; abundance: many; CDR3aa: CSAREWGGGTDTQYF; CDR3nt: TGCAGTGCTAGAGAATGGGGCGGGGGCACAGATACGCAGTATTTT
d_gene: TRBD1; j_gene: TRBJ1-2; v_gene: TRBV20-1; abundance: -; CDR3aa: CSAQGEVVGGYTF; CDR3nt: TGCAGTGCACAGGGGGAAGTGGTAGGCGGCTACACCTTC
d_gene: TRBD2; j_gene: TRBJ2-5; v_gene: TRBV15; abundance: few; CDR3aa: CATSKGTTQQETQYF; CDR3nt: TGTGCCACCAGCAAAGGGACTACACAACAAGAGACCCAGTACTTC
d_gene: -; j_gene: TRBJ1-1; v_gene: TRBV29-1; abundance: once; CDR3aa: CSVAGRLNTEAFF; CDR3nt: TGCAGCGTTGCTGGCAGGCTGAACACTGAAGCTTTCTTT
d_gene: -; j_gene: TRBJ2-5; v_gene: TRBV7-6; abundance: -; CDR3aa: CASSSETAIREETQYF; CDR3nt: TGTGCCAGCAGCTCTGAGACAGCAATCCGAGAAGAGACCCAGTACTTC
d_gene: -; j_gene: TRBJ1-1; v_gene: TRBV7-2; abundance: -; CDR3aa: CASRSRASGILNTEAFF; CDR3nt: TGTGCCAGCAGATCAAGGGCGTCGGGGATCCTTAACACTGAAGCTTTCTTT
d_gene: TRBD1; j_gene: TRBJ1-1; v_gene: TRBV5-1; abundance: few; CDR3aa: CVSSGTTGVNTEAFF; CDR3nt: TGCGTCAGCAGCGGGACCACAGGGGTGAACACTGAAGCTTTCTTT
d_gene: -; j_gene: TRBJ2-1; v_gene: TRBV12-3/TRBV12-4; abundance: -; CDR3aa: CASRSGTVNNEQFF; CDR3nt: TGTGCCAGCAGGAGCGGGACAGTCAACAATGAGCAGTTCTTC
d_gene: -; j_gene: TRBJ1-1; v_gene: TRBV6-5; abundance: -; CDR3aa: CASSYSILGWGPLQAFF; CDR3nt: TGTGCCAGCAGTTACTCGATTTTGGGATGGGGACCACTGCAAGCTTTCTTT
d_gene: TRBD2; j_gene: TRBJ2-3; v_gene: TRBV15; abundance: -; CDR3aa: CATSRGSSSGGVTDTQYF; CDR3nt: TGTGCCACCAGCAGGGGCTCGTCTAGCGGGGGGGTCACAGATACGCAGTATTTT